These T cell receptor beta chains were read from a single sample in a study of T cell repertoires in cytomegalovirus infection. MiXCR, run by TCRdb on the reads, gives a single entry per CDR3 protein. The sample holds 740,000 or so distinct CDR3 sequences, roughly 35% seen once. The sample consisted of PBMCs. Receptors were obtained from a human donor in good health (CMV status not recorded). Some clones in this sample may be carry-over from other donors' samples. Each CDR3 is given with its conserved first and last residue. D genes are given only for firm matches. Clone size appears in some rows only: once, few, many, or a class for an expanded clone.

v_call: TRBV5-1
clone_size: -
cdr3_length: 14
d_call: TRBD1
j_call: TRBJ1-2
cdr3_aa: CASSWGDSYYGYTF
cdr3_nt: TGCGCCAGCAGCTGGGGGGACAGCTACTATGGCTACACCTTC

v_call: TRBV19
clone_size: few
cdr3_length: 16
d_call: TRBD1
j_call: TRBJ1-5
cdr3_aa: CASSVTVGQGGQPQHF
cdr3_nt: TGTGCCAGTAGTGTAACCGTTGGACAGGGCGGTCAGCCCCAGCATTTT

v_call: TRBV7-2
clone_size: many
cdr3_length: 18
d_call: TRBD1
j_call: TRBJ1-5
cdr3_aa: CASSFGTGAKYSNQPQHF
cdr3_nt: TGTGCCAGCAGCTTTGGGACAGGGGCTAAGTATAGCAATCAGCCCCAGCATTTT

v_call: TRBV7-6
clone_size: -
cdr3_length: 15
d_call: -
j_call: TRBJ2-3
cdr3_aa: CAISSRQKGTYTQYF
cdr3_nt: TGTGCCATCAGCTCAAGACAGAAGGGCACATATACGCAGTATTTT

v_call: TRBV5-6
clone_size: few
cdr3_length: 17
d_call: -
j_call: TRBJ1-4
cdr3_aa: CASSFGTLGAANEKLFF
cdr3_nt: TGTGCCAGCAGCTTCGGTACCTTAGGGGCGGCTAATGAAAAACTGTTTTTT

v_call: TRBV6-1
clone_size: once
cdr3_length: 13
d_call: TRBD2
j_call: TRBJ2-7
cdr3_aa: CASLAGVSYEQYF
cdr3_nt: TGTGCCAGCCTGGCGGGGGTCTCCTACGAGCAGTACTTC

v_call: TRBV20-1
clone_size: -
cdr3_length: 12
d_call: TRBD1
j_call: TRBJ2-7
cdr3_aa: CSGEGQTYEQYF
cdr3_nt: TGCAGTGGCGAGGGACAGACCTACGAGCAGTACTTC

v_call: TRBV28
clone_size: -
cdr3_length: 16
d_call: -
j_call: TRBJ2-6
cdr3_aa: CASSSPPGSGANVLTF
cdr3_nt: TGTGCCAGCAGTTCCCCTCCAGGGTCTGGGGCCAACGTCCTGACTTTC

v_call: TRBV11-1
clone_size: -
cdr3_length: 16
d_call: TRBD2
j_call: TRBJ2-1
cdr3_aa: CASTPKEGLPLDEQFF
cdr3_nt: TGTGCCAGCACACCTAAGGAGGGACTACCCCTCGATGAGCAGTTCTTC

v_call: TRBV30
clone_size: -
cdr3_length: 15
d_call: TRBD1
j_call: TRBJ1-2
cdr3_aa: CASSSGQARGYGYTF
cdr3_nt: TGTGCCTCTTCCTCGGGACAGGCGAGGGGCTATGGCTACACCTTC

v_call: TRBV6-6
clone_size: few
cdr3_length: 14
d_call: -
j_call: TRBJ2-2
cdr3_aa: CASSYGGNTGELFF
cdr3_nt: TGTGCCAGCAGTTATGGGGGGAACACCGGGGAGCTGTTTTTT

v_call: TRBV4-2
clone_size: -
cdr3_length: 16
d_call: -
j_call: TRBJ1-2
cdr3_aa: CASSPQTRDTGYGYTF
cdr3_nt: TGTGCCAGCAGCCCACAGACTCGGGACACCGGATATGGCTACACCTTC

v_call: TRBV4-2
clone_size: few
cdr3_length: 16
d_call: TRBD2
j_call: TRBJ2-7
cdr3_aa: CASSQGLAGLSYEQYF
cdr3_nt: TGTGCCAGCAGCCAAGGTCTAGCGGGATTGTCCTACGAGCAGTACTTC

v_call: TRBV20-1
clone_size: -
cdr3_length: 13
d_call: -
j_call: TRBJ1-1
cdr3_aa: CSARQTVDTEAFF
cdr3_nt: TGCAGTGCTCGCCAGACAGTTGATACTGAAGCTTTCTTT

v_call: TRBV11-2
clone_size: -
cdr3_length: 14
d_call: -
j_call: TRBJ1-3
cdr3_aa: CASRRSGTGNTIYF
cdr3_nt: TGTGCCAGCAGGAGGTCGGGGACTGGAAACACCATATATTTT

v_call: TRBV7-6
clone_size: many
cdr3_length: 14
d_call: TRBD2
j_call: TRBJ2-3
cdr3_aa: CASSPSGRPDTQYF
cdr3_nt: TGTGCCAGCAGCCCGAGCGGGAGGCCCGATACGCAGTATTTT

v_call: TRBV6-2/TRBV6-3
clone_size: -
cdr3_length: 13
d_call: -
j_call: TRBJ1-5
cdr3_aa: CSSSTGGGQPQHF
cdr3_nt: TGTTCCAGCAGTACGGGCGGGGGTCAGCCCCAGCATTTT

v_call: TRBV6-1
clone_size: -
cdr3_length: 14
d_call: -
j_call: TRBJ2-5
cdr3_aa: CASSTSGCQETQYF
cdr3_nt: TGTGCCAGCAGTACCAGCGGGTGCCAAGAGACCCAGTACTTC

v_call: TRBV24-1
clone_size: few
cdr3_length: 16
d_call: TRBD2
j_call: TRBJ2-1
cdr3_aa: CATSDTGLIEYNEQFF
cdr3_nt: TGTGCCACCAGTGATACGGGACTAATTGAGTACAATGAGCAGTTCTTC

v_call: TRBV4-1
clone_size: -
cdr3_length: 16
d_call: TRBD1
j_call: TRBJ1-5
cdr3_aa: CASSNTHRQGNQPQHF
cdr3_nt: TGCGCCAGCAGCAACACCCACCGACAGGGGAATCAGCCCCAGCATTTT

v_call: TRBV10-2
clone_size: -
cdr3_length: 12
d_call: -
j_call: TRBJ2-1
cdr3_aa: CASSDPGKEKFF
cdr3_nt: TGCGCCAGCAGTGATCCCGGCAAGGAGAAGTTCTTC

v_call: TRBV6-1
clone_size: -
cdr3_length: 13
d_call: TRBD2
j_call: TRBJ2-1
cdr3_aa: CASTTSGGSVQFF
cdr3_nt: TGTGCCAGCACGACTAGCGGGGGGAGCGTGCAGTTCTTC

v_call: TRBV7-2
clone_size: many
cdr3_length: 16
d_call: TRBD1
j_call: TRBJ1-2
cdr3_aa: CASSLGGTGGVNGYTF
cdr3_nt: TGTGCCAGCAGCTTAGGCGGGACAGGCGGCGTCAATGGCTACACCTTC

v_call: TRBV19
clone_size: few
cdr3_length: 13
d_call: -
j_call: TRBJ2-1
cdr3_aa: CASSLDWTNEQFF
cdr3_nt: TGTGCCAGTTCCTTGGACTGGACCAATGAGCAGTTCTTC

v_call: TRBV19
clone_size: -
cdr3_length: 14
d_call: TRBD1
j_call: TRBJ2-7
cdr3_aa: CASSFRTGSGEQYF
cdr3_nt: TGTGCCAGTAGTTTCCGGACAGGGTCAGGCGAGCAGTACTTC

v_call: TRBV5-1
clone_size: -
cdr3_length: 13
d_call: -
j_call: TRBJ2-5
cdr3_aa: CASSLERAETQYF
cdr3_nt: TGCGCCAGCAGCCTCGAACGGGCGGAGACCCAGTACTTC

v_call: TRBV6-1
clone_size: many
cdr3_length: 15
d_call: -
j_call: TRBJ2-1
cdr3_aa: CASKGWRDTYNEQFF
cdr3_nt: TGTGCCAGCAAGGGGTGGCGGGATACCTACAATGAGCAGTTCTTC

v_call: TRBV6-8
clone_size: -
cdr3_length: 17
d_call: -
j_call: TRBJ2-5
cdr3_aa: CASSYRMTSGPGETQYF
cdr3_nt: TGTGCCAGCAGTTACCGCATGACTAGTGGTCCCGGGGAGACCCAGTACTTC

v_call: TRBV6-1
clone_size: few
cdr3_length: 16
d_call: TRBD1
j_call: TRBJ1-5
cdr3_aa: CASSEEGATFDQPQHF
cdr3_nt: TGTGCCAGCAGTGAAGAGGGGGCCACTTTCGATCAGCCCCAGCATTTT

v_call: TRBV29-1
clone_size: -
cdr3_length: 12
d_call: -
j_call: TRBJ2-7
cdr3_aa: CSGGRGNYEQYF
cdr3_nt: TGCAGCGGGGGTCGTGGGAACTACGAGCAGTACTTC

v_call: TRBV7-2
clone_size: many
cdr3_length: 16
d_call: -
j_call: TRBJ2-2
cdr3_aa: CASSPRGGANTGELFF
cdr3_nt: TGTGCCAGCAGCCCGAGAGGGGGGGCGAACACCGGGGAGCTGTTTTTT

v_call: TRBV28
clone_size: -
cdr3_length: 14
d_call: -
j_call: TRBJ2-7
cdr3_aa: CASRYSQASYEQYF
cdr3_nt: TGTGCCAGCAGGTACTCACAGGCGTCCTACGAGCAGTACTTC

v_call: TRBV27
clone_size: -
cdr3_length: 16
d_call: -
j_call: TRBJ1-1
cdr3_aa: CASSSGLTRGLAEAFF
cdr3_nt: TGTGCCAGCAGTTCGGGCCTAACCCGGGGGCTGGCTGAAGCTTTCTTT

v_call: TRBV27
clone_size: -
cdr3_length: 14
d_call: -
j_call: TRBJ1-1
cdr3_aa: CASSPGPLNTEAFF
cdr3_nt: TGTGCCAGCTCCCCGGGACCCCTGAACACTGAAGCTTTCTTT

v_call: TRBV7-6
clone_size: many
cdr3_length: 15
d_call: TRBD1
j_call: TRBJ2-7
cdr3_aa: CASSSGTGPAYEQYF
cdr3_nt: TGTGCCAGCAGCTCCGGGACAGGGCCTGCCTACGAGCAGTACTTC

v_call: TRBV7-2
clone_size: -
cdr3_length: 15
d_call: -
j_call: TRBJ1-2
cdr3_aa: CASSISRGLSYGYNF
cdr3_nt: TGTGCCAGCAGCATCTCCAGGGGTCTGAGCTATGGCTACAACTTC

v_call: TRBV7-2
clone_size: many
cdr3_length: 13
d_call: -
j_call: TRBJ1-2
cdr3_aa: CASSQSLNYGYTF
cdr3_nt: TGTGCCAGCAGCCAGTCTTTGAACTATGGCTACACCTTC

v_call: TRBV6-5
clone_size: few
cdr3_length: 14
d_call: TRBD1
j_call: TRBJ1-2
cdr3_aa: CASSYSQGAKGYTF
cdr3_nt: TGTGCCAGCAGTTACTCACAGGGGGCGAAAGGCTACACCTTC

v_call: TRBV7-6
clone_size: -
cdr3_length: 15
d_call: TRBD2
j_call: TRBJ2-7
cdr3_aa: CASSRSSGISYEQYF
cdr3_nt: TGTGCCAGCAGTCGAAGTAGCGGGATCTCCTACGAGCAGTACTTC

v_call: TRBV7-2
clone_size: many
cdr3_length: 15
d_call: -
j_call: TRBJ1-4
cdr3_aa: CASSLAKTQEEKLFF
cdr3_nt: TGTGCCAGCAGCTTAGCGAAGACACAGGAGGAAAAACTGTTTTTT

v_call: TRBV7-6
clone_size: few
cdr3_length: 14
d_call: -
j_call: TRBJ2-5
cdr3_aa: CASSLDVQRETQYF
cdr3_nt: TGTGCCAGCAGCTTAGATGTCCAAAGGGAGACCCAGTACTTC

v_call: TRBV6-6
clone_size: -
cdr3_length: 16
d_call: TRBD2
j_call: TRBJ2-1
cdr3_aa: CASSTRAGGTYNEQFF
cdr3_nt: TGTGCCAGCAGTACGAGAGCGGGGGGGACCTACAATGAGCAGTTCTTC

v_call: TRBV7-6
clone_size: -
cdr3_length: 15
d_call: -
j_call: TRBJ2-1
cdr3_aa: CASSPFGDGYNEQFF
cdr3_nt: TGTGCCAGCAGCCCATTCGGGGACGGTTACAATGAGCAGTTCTTC